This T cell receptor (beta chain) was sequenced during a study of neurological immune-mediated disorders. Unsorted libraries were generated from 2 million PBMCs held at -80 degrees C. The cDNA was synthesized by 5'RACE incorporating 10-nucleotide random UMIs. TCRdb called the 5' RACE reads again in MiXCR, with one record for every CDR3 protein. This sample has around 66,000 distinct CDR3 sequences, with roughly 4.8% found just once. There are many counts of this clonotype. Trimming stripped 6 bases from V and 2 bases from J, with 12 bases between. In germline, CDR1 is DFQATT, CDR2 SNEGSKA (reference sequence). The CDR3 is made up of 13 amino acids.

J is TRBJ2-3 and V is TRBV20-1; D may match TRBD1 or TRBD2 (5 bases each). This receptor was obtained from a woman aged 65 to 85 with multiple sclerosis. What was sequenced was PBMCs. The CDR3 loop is CSAPRDPTDTQYF. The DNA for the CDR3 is TGCAGTGCCCCACGGGACCCCACAGATACGCAGTATTTT.